The present TCR beta chain was sequenced within a study of human T cells and chemical hapten exposure. Turning to the study itself: Weekly diphenylcyclopropenone doses were given to patients' scalps across the approximately 26-week study. Variation in per-sample TCR yields came mainly from small pooled library volume differences. Study findings and constraints: There were significantly more large CDR3 similarity clusters among expanded TCRs than among controls.

TCRdb reprocessed the RACE reads via MiXCR and lists one record per CDR3 protein. In the table there are 95,000 to 150,000 distinct CDR3 sequences, approximately 10% of which are singletons. Time point: patch test 3, about 24 weeks after DPC sensitization. Noted treatment: therapeutic diphenylcyclopropenone sensitization with weekly scalp DPC. This clonotype has ten or more counts. Antigen: not known. Source: whole blood, taken in connection with sensitization to the hapten diphenylcyclopropenone (DPC). The source is a woman in her 50s with alopecia areata. Some clones in this sample may be carry-over from other donors' samples.

The CDR3 spells CSVAASYQETQYF. The CDR3 nucleotides read TGCAGCGTTGCCGCCAGTTACCAAGAGACCCAGTACTTC. This chain uses TRBV29-1 with TRBJ2-5; unclear D gene. Germline CDR1 and CDR2: SQVTM and ANQGSEA. V lost 4 bases to trimming and J lost 0 bases, with 9 bases between them. The CDR3 is 13 residues long.